This T cell receptor beta chain was sequenced for a study of blood T cell repertoires in COVID-19. Germline V CDR1 and CDR2: MNHEY, SVGEGT. This CDR3 comprises 18 residues. V was clipped by 2 bases and J by 8 bases; unmatched bases: 11. TCRdb's table, derived via immunoSEQ multiplex PCR, lists solely in-frame clones and lacks some. This sample has more than 300,000 clones, with 70% to 90% found just once. Sequenced: peripheral blood. The chain joins TRBV6-2 or TRBV6-3 to TRBJ2-1, with 14 bases aligning to TRBD2. This receptor was taken from a woman in her 30s with COVID-19, enrolled during active disease. CDR3 nucleotide sequence: TGTGCCAGCAGTTACACCACTCTGACTAGCGGGAGGGCGGATGAGCAGTTCTTC. Translating gives CASSYTTLTSGRADEQFF.